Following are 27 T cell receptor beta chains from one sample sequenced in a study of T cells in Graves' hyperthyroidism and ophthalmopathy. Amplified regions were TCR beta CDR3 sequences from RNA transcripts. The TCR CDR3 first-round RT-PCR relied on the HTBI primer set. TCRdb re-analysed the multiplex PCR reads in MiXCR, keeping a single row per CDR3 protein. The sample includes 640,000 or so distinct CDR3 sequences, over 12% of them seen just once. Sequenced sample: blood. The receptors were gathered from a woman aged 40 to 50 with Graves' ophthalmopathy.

The DNA of the CDR3 is TGCAGTGCTCTATCCCAGGGGTCCGGGGAGCTGTTTTTT. This gives the protein CSALSQGSGELFF. V is TRBV20-1 and J is TRBJ2-2; TRBD1 might be the D (6 bases). With 5 bases removed from V and 6 bases from J, the gap between germline ends came to 13 bases. In germline, CDR1 is DFQATT, CDR2 SNEGSKA (reference sequence). This CDR3 has 13 residues.

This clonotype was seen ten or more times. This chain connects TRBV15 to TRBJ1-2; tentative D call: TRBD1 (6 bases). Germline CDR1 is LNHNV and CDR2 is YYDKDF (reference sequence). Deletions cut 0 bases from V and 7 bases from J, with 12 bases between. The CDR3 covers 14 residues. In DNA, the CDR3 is TGTGCCACCAGCAGAGAGACAAGACAGGCTGGCTACACCTTC. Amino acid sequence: CATSRETRQAGYTF.

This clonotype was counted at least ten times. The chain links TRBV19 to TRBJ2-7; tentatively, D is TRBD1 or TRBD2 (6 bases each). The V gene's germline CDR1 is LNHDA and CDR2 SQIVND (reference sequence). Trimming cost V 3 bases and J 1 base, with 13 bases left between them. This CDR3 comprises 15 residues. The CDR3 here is CASSIEGGSSYEQYF. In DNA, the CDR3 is TGTGCCAGTAGTATCGAGGGGGGCTCGTCCTACGAGCAGTACTTC.

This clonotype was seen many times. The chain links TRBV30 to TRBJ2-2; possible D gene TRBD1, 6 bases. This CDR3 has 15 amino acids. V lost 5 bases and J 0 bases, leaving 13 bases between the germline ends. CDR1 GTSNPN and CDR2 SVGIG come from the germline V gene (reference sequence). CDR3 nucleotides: TGTGCCTGGGCTACCGGGACAACGAACACCGGGGAGCTGTTTTTT. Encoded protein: CAWATGTTNTGELFF.

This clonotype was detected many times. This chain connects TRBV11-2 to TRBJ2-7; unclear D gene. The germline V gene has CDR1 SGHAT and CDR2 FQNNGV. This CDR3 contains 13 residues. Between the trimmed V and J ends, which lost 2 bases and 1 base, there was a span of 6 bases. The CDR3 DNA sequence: TGTGCCAGCAGCTTATTGTCTTCCTACGAGCAGTACTTC. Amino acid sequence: CASSLLSSYEQYF.

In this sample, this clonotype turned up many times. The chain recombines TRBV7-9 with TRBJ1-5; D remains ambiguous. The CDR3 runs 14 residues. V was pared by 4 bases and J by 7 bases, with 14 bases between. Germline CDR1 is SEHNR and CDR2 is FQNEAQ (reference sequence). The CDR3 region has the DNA TGTGCCAGCAGCTCAGCTATAGGGCCGCAGCCCCAGCATTTT. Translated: CASSSAIGPQPQHF.

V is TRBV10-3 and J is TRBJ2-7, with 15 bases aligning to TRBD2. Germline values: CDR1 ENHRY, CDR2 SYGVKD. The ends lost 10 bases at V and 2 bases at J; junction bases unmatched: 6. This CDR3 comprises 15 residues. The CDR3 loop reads CATGLAGGGTYEQYF. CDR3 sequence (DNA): TGTGCCACCGGACTAGCGGGAGGGGGGACCTACGAGCAGTACTTC.

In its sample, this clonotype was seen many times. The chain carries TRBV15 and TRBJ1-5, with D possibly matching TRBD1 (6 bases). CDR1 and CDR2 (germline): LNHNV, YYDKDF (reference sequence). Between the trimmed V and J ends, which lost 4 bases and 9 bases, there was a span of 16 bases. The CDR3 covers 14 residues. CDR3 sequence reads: CATSKVTGFWPQHF. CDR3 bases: TGTGCCACCAGCAAGGTAACAGGGTTTTGGCCCCAGCATTTT. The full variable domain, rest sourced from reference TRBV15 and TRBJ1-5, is DAMVIQNPRYQVTQFGKPVTLSCSQTLNHNVMYWYQQKSSQAPKLLFHYYDKDFNNEADTPDNFQSRRPNTSFCFLDIRSPGLGDTAMYLCATSKVTGFWPQHFGDGTRLSIL.

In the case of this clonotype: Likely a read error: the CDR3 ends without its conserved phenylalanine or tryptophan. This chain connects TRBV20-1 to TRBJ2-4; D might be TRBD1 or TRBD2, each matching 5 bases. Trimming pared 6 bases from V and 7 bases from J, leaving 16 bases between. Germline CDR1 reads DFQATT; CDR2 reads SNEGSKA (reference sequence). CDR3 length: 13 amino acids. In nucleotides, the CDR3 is TGCAGTGCGTGGGACGGCGGCGTTAACATTCAGTACTCC. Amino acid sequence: CSAWDGGVNIQYS.

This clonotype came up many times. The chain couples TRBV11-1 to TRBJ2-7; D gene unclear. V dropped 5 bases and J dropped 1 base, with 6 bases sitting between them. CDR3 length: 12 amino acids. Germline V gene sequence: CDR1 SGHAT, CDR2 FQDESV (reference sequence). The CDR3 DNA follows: TGTGCCAGCAGCATGGAATCCTACGAGCAGTACTTC. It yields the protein CASSMESYEQYF.

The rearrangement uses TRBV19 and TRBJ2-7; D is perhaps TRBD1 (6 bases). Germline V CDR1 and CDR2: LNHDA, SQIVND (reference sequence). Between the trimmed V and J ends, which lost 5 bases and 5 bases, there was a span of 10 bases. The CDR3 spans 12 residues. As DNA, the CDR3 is TGTGCCAGTAGTCCAGGGGTCCACGAGCAGTACTTC. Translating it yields CASSPGVHEQYF.

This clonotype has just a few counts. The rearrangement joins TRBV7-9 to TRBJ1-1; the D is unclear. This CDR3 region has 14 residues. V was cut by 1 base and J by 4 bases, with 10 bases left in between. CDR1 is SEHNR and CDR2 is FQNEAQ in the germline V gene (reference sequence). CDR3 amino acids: CASSLERVSTEAFF. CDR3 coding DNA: TGTGCCAGCAGCTTAGAGCGGGTGAGCACTGAAGCTTTCTTT.

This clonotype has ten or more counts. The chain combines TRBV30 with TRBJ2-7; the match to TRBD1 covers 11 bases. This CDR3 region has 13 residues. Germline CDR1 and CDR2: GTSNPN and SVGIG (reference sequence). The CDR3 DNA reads TGTGCTTCCGGGACAGGGGGTATCTACGAGCAGTACTTC. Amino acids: CASGTGGIYEQYF.

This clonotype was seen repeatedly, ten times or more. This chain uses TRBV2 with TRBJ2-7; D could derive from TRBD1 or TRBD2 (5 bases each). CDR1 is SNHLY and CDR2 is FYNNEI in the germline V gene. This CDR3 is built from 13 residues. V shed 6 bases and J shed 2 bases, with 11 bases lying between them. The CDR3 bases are TGTGCCAGCAGCACGGGACCGCCCTACGAGCAGTACTTC. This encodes CASSTGPPYEQYF.

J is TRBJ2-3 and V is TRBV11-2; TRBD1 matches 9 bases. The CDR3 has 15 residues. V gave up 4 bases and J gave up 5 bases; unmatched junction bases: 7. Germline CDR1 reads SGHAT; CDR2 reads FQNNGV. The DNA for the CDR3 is TGTGCCAGCAGCTCGACAACAGGGGGCGTAGATACGCAGTATTTT. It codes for CASSSTTGGVDTQYF.

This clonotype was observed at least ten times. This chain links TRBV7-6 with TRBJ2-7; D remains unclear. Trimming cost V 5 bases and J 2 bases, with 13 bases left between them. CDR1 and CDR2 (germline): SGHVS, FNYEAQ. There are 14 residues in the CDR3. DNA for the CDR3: TGTGCCAGCAGCCCCGCGGCCCAGCCCTACGAGCAGTACTTC. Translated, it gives CASSPAAQPYEQYF.

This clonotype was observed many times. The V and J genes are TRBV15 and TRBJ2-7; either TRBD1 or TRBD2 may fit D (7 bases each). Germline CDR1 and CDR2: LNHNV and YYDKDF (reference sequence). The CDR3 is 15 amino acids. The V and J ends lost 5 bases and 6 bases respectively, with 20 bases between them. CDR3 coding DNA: TGTGCCACCAGCCAGGGGGGCGGGAGATCCCTCGAGCAGTACTTC. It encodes CATSQGGGRSLEQYF.

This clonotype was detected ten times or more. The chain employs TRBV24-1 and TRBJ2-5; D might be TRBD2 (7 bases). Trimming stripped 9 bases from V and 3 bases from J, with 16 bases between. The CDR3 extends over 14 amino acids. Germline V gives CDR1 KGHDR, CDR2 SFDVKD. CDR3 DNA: TGTGCCACCCACTCTCGGGGGGCTAAAGAGACCCAGTACTTC. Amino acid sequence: CATHSRGAKETQYF.

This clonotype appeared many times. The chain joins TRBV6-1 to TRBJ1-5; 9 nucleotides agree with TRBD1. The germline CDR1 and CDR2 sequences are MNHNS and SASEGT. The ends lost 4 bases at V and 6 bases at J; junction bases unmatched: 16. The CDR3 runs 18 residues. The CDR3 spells CASSGPGQGNSNVQPQHF. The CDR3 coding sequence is TGTGCCAGCAGTGGGCCGGGACAGGGAAATAGTAATGTTCAGCCCCAGCATTTT.

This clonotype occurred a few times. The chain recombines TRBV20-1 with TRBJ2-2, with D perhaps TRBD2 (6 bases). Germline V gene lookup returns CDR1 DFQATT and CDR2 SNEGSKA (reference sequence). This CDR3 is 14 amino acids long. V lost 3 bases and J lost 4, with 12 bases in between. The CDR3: CSARAGPSTGELFF. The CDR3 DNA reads TGCAGTGCTAGGGCGGGGCCGAGCACCGGGGAGCTGTTTTTT.

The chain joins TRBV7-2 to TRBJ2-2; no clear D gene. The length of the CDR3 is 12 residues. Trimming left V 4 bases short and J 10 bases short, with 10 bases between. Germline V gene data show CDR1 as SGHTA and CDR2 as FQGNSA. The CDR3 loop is CASSSSATELFF. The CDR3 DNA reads TGTGCCAGCAGCTCTAGTGCGACGGAGCTGTTTTTT.

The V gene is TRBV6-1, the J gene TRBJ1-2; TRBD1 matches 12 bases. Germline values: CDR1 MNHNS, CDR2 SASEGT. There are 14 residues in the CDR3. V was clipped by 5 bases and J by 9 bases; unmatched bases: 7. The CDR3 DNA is TGTGCCAGCAGTCCCGGGACAGGGGGCTTAAGCTACACCTTC. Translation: CASSPGTGGLSYTF.

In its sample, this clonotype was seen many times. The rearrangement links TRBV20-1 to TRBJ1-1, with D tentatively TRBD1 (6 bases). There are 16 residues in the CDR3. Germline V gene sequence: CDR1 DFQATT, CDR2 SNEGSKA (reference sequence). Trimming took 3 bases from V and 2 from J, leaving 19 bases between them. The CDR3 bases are TGCAGTGCTAGCCCCGCGATTAGGGGGGTTAACACTGAAGCTTTCTTT. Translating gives CSASPAIRGVNTEAFF.

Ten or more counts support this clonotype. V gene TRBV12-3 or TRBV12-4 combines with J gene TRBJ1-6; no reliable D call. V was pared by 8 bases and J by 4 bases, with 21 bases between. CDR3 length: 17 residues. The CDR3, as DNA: TGTGCCAGCTTCGGGCAACACGAACCTAATTATAATTCACCCCTCCACTTT. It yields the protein CASFGQHEPNYNSPLHF.

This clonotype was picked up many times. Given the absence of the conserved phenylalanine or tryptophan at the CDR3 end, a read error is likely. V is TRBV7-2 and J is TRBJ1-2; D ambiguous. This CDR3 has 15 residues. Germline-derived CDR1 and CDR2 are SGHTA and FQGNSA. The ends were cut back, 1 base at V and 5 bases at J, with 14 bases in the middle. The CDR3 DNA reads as TGTGCCAGCAGCTTAGTGGCGGGTCCACAATATGGCTACACCCTC. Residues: CASSLVAGPQYGYTL.

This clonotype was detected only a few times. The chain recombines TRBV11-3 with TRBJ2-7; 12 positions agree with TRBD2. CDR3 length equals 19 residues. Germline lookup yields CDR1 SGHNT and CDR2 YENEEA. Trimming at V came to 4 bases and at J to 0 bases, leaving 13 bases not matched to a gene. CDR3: CASSSPGFTSGGSSYEQYF. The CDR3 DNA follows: TGTGCCAGCAGCTCACCAGGATTCACTAGCGGGGGGAGCTCCTACGAGCAGTACTTC.

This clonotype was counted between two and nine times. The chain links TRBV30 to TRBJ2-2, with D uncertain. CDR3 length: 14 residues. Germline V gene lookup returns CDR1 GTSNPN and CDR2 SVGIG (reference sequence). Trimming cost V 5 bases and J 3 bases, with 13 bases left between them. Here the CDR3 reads CAWEYGVDTGELFF. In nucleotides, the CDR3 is TGTGCCTGGGAATATGGAGTAGACACCGGGGAGCTGTTTTTT.